The 19 T cell receptor beta chains below come from one sample, sequenced in a study of identical twins. TCRdb processed the 5' RACE reads anew with MiXCR; each CDR3 protein has one entry. The repertoire holds some 1,700,000 distinct CDR3 sequences, with under 35% as singletons. The sequenced sample consisted of cord blood. These receptors all come from a newborn girl in good health.

J is TRBJ2-4 and V is TRBV12-3 or TRBV12-4, with D tentatively TRBD1 or TRBD2 (5 bases each). Deletions cut 7 bases from V and 0 bases from J, with 10 bases between. The CDR3 is 14 amino acids. This CDR3 reads CASTPGPAKNIQYF. DNA of the CDR3: TGTGCCAGCACTCCGGGACCAGCCAAAAACATTCAGTACTTC.

This clonotype was recorded at least ten times. This sequence joins TRBV4-2 and TRBJ2-1; TRBD1 agrees at 8 bases. Unmatched junction bases numbered 3, after V lost 2 bases and J lost 3 bases. CDR1 LGHNA and CDR2 YNFKEQ come from the germline V gene. This CDR3 contains 15 residues. Here the CDR3 DNA reads TGTGCCAGCAGCCAACTAACAGGGGGCTACAATGAGCAGTTCTTC. This gives the protein CASSQLTGGYNEQFF.

With respect to this clonotype: A junction boundary mismatches the germline segment, possibly from a read error. The chain carries TRBV27 and TRBJ1-4; D is unresolved. CDR3 size: 14 residues. Germline CDR1 MNHEY, CDR2 SMNVEV (reference sequence). CDR3 nucleotides: TGTGCCAGCAGTTTACGGCAGACTAATGGAAAACTGTTTTTT. Translating it yields CASSLRQTNGKLFF.

The J gene is TRBJ2-7, the V gene TRBV27, with D perhaps matching TRBD2 (6 bases). Germline CDR1 is MNHEY and CDR2 is SMNVEV (reference sequence). The CDR3 is made up of 15 amino acids. Trimming cost V 1 base and J 5 bases, with 15 bases left between them. The CDR3 here is CASSLYRTGVHEQYF. As DNA, the CDR3 is TGTGCCAGCAGTTTATACCGGACGGGGGTACACGAGCAGTACTTC.

This clonotype was picked up one time. The rearrangement links TRBV11-1 to TRBJ2-3; D call uncertain. The germline V gene encodes CDR1 SGHAT and CDR2 FQDESV (reference sequence). The V end was cut by 4 bases, the J end by 0 bases, with 11 bases between. This CDR3 is built from 15 residues. The CDR3, as DNA: TGTGCCAGCAGCTCGGTCCCCGAGAGCACAGATACGCAGTATTTT. Its protein is CASSSVPESTDTQYF.

This chain connects TRBV20-1 to TRBJ1-1, with TRBD1 matching 8 bases. The trim removed 1 base at V and 4 bases at J, leaving 2 bases unmatched. Germline V CDR1 and CDR2: DFQATT, SNEGSKA (reference sequence). CDR3 length equals 13 residues. The CDR3: CSARVGTGTEAFF. The CDR3 DNA reads TGCAGTGCTAGAGTTGGGACAGGCACTGAAGCTTTCTTT.

This clonotype was found a few times. V usage is TRBV29-1 and J usage is TRBJ2-7; D might be TRBD1 (6 bases). V was pared by 7 bases and J by 3 bases, with 16 bases between. CDR3 length: 13 amino acids. Germline V CDR1 and CDR2: SQVTM, ANQGSEA. The CDR3 DNA reads TGCAGCGCGACAGGACTGCAGAGCTACGAGCAGTACTTC. It translates to CSATGLQSYEQYF.

This CDR3 is CASVASPTDTQYF. CDR3 sequence (DNA): TGTGCCAGCGTAGCGTCTCCCACAGATACGCAGTATTTT. The gene calls are TRBV7-2 and TRBJ2-3; a possible D gene is TRBD2 (5 bases). CDR1 SGHTA and CDR2 FQGNSA come from the germline V gene. CDR3 size: 13 residues. V lost 8 bases and J 2 bases, leaving 11 bases between the germline ends.

This clonotype was recorded a few times. V is TRBV20-1 and J is TRBJ2-3; D is uncertain. CDR1 is DFQATT, CDR2 SNEGSKA, per germline (reference sequence). The V gene lost 3 bases and the J gene lost 0 bases, with 13 bases spanning the gap. CDR3 length equals 15 residues. In nucleotides, the CDR3 is TGCAGTGCTAGCGTGTGGTCCCCTAGCACAGATACGCAGTATTTT. Protein: CSASVWSPSTDTQYF.

In nucleotides, the CDR3 is TGTGCCAGCAGCGAGACTAGCGGGAGTGTTGGTTTGTACGAGCAGTACTTC. Translated: CASSETSGSVGLYEQYF. J is TRBJ2-4 and V is TRBV11-2, with 12 bases fitting TRBD2. The J call is uncertain, as TRBJ2-7 better fits the DNA end. The CDR3 length is 17 residues. Germline loops: CDR1 SGHAT, CDR2 FQNNGV.

There are a few counts of this clonotype. This rearrangement joins TRBV24-1 to TRBJ2-1; a weak D match, TRBD1 (6 bases). The CDR3 extends over 15 amino acids. Germline assignment: CDR1 KGHDR and CDR2 SFDVKD. The V gene lost 1 base and the J gene lost 4 bases, with 10 bases spanning the gap. CDR3 in amino acids: CATSDFRGAYNEQFF. The CDR3, as DNA: TGTGCCACCAGTGATTTCAGGGGTGCATACAATGAGCAGTTCTTC.

The rearrangement joins TRBV20-1 to TRBJ1-5; a weak D match, TRBD1 (5 bases). There are 15 residues in the CDR3. V was clipped by 0 bases and J by 0 bases, with 9 bases between them. The germline gives CDR1 DFQATT, CDR2 SNEGSKA (reference sequence). The CDR3 DNA reads TGCAGTGCTAGAGAAGAGGGGATTAGCAATCAGCCCCAGCATTTT. Its translation is CSAREEGISNQPQHF.

The genes are TRBV7-8 and TRBJ2-1; the D gene is possibly TRBD2 (5 bases). Germline CDR1 reads SGHVS; CDR2 reads FQNEAQ. This CDR3 is built from 17 residues. The ends were cut back, 1 base at V and 0 bases at J, with 13 bases in the middle. CDR3 amino acids: CASSLGLRANSYNEQFF. The CDR3, as DNA: TGTGCCAGCAGCTTAGGGTTGAGGGCGAACTCCTACAATGAGCAGTTCTTC.

The sample holds one count of this clonotype. The CDR3 region has the DNA TGTGCCAGCAGTGAACCCGGGGGTCGTGGGTCCTACAATGAGCAGTTCTTC. Its translation: CASSEPGGRGSYNEQFF. The chain has TRBV6-1 and TRBJ2-1; tentative D call: TRBD2 (6 bases). Trimming stripped 2 bases from V and 1 base from J, with 15 bases between. The CDR3 is made up of 17 amino acids. In germline, CDR1 is MNHNS, CDR2 SASEGT.

This clonotype was detected only a few times. This chain connects TRBV20-1 to TRBJ2-1, with TRBD2 matching over 7 bases. With V trimmed by 6 bases and J by 3 bases, 5 bases remained unmatched. The CDR3 sequence is 13 residues long. Per the germline V gene, CDR1 is DFQATT and CDR2 is SNEGSKA (reference sequence). The CDR3 loop reads CSATGLSYNEQFF. The CDR3 DNA sequence: TGCAGTGCCACGGGACTAAGCTACAATGAGCAGTTCTTC.

The rearrangement joins TRBV20-1 to TRBJ1-2; 8 nucleotides align to TRBD1. This CDR3 region has 13 residues. In germline, CDR1 is DFQATT, CDR2 SNEGSKA (reference sequence). V dropped 3 bases and J dropped 6; count of bases not matched to a gene: 6. Here the CDR3 DNA reads TGCAGTGCTAGCCTTCAGGGGGCGGATGGCTACACCTTC. Encoded protein: CSASLQGADGYTF.

This clonotype was picked up a small number of times. The chain links TRBV19 to TRBJ1-2, with 7 bases lining up with TRBD1. The trim removed 7 bases at V and 6 bases at J, leaving 5 bases unmatched. Germline V gene lookup returns CDR1 LNHDA and CDR2 SQIVND (reference sequence). There are 12 residues in the CDR3. The CDR3 DNA sequence: TGTGCCAGTATGGGACAGTACGATGGCTACACCTTC. This encodes CASMGQYDGYTF.

The CDR3 protein is CASSQEMPYEQYF. The DNA of the CDR3 is TGTGCCAGCAGCCAAGAGATGCCCTACGAGCAGTACTTC. V gene TRBV4-2 combines with J gene TRBJ2-7; no definite D call. V dropped 0 bases and J dropped 2 bases, with 5 bases sitting between them. The V gene's germline CDR1 is LGHNA and CDR2 YNFKEQ. The CDR3 totals 13 residues.

This sequence joins TRBV6-5 and TRBJ2-1; 12 bases are shared with TRBD2. The V gene end was trimmed by 4 bases and the J gene end by 4 bases; junction bases not matched to a gene: 5. CDR1 is MNHEY and CDR2 is SVGAGI in the germline V gene. This CDR3 is 16 amino acids long. CDR3 sequence reads: CASSSTSGRKYNEQFF. CDR3 in DNA: TGTGCCAGCAGTTCCACTAGCGGGAGGAAATACAATGAGCAGTTCTTC.